Listed here is a single TCR beta chain. Its antigen remains unidentified. Healthy HIV-negative adults without recent acute infections or vaccinations served as donors. Trimming shortened V by 2 bases and J by 2 bases, and 17 bases separated the two germline ends. The CDR3 runs to 16 residues. Germline CDR1 is SGHRS and CDR2 is YFSETQ. This record comes from a study of shared clonotypes between healthy human individuals. Study-wide points: Naive subsets usually exceeded memory subsets in estimated richness.

Sequencing was performed with immunoSEQ multiplex PCR; in TCRdb, only in-frame clones are kept and a portion is missing. This table holds roughly 1 million clones, about 76% found once. This sequence joins TRBV5-1 and TRBJ2-7, with D perhaps TRBD2 (6 bases). This receptor was taken from a man aged 18 to 30 in good health. The material sequenced was memory CD4+ T cells sorted from blood. The subset here: CD45RA-negative fraction. CDR3 loop: CASSFTEGLTPYEQYF. In DNA, the CDR3 is TGCGCCAGCAGCTTCACTGAGGGACTGACCCCCTACGAGCAGTACTTC.